This T cell receptor (beta chain) was identified in a study of cytomegalovirus exposure and HLA in healthy donors. The CDR3 contains 14 residues. V was shortened by 4 bases and J by 5 bases, with 14 bases between the two germline ends. Per the germline V gene, CDR1 is MNHNS and CDR2 is SASEGT. The primer mix had 60 Vbeta and 13 Jbeta primers. Clones were sequenced by immunoSEQ multiplex PCR, and TCRdb holds only the in-frame ones, with some missing. This repertoire shows 150,000 to 200,000 clones, 78% found once; its top ten account for around 3.1%. The TCR sequence derives from a woman in her forties in good health and CMV-seronegative. This rearrangement joins TRBV6-1 to TRBJ1-1; D may be TRBD1 (5 bases). Specimen: PBMCs. The CDR3 DNA reads as TGTGCCAGCAGTGTAACGGGGGGAAGGACTGAAGCTTTCTTT. As protein: CASSVTGGRTEAFF.